A selection of T cell receptor beta chains follows, all from one sample in a study of blood T cell repertoires in COVID-19. The protocol was immunoSEQ multiplex PCR, while the TCRdb copy is restricted to in-frame clones and leaves out a portion. The sample lists 95,000 to 150,000 clones, around 90% occurring once. Material for sequencing was peripheral blood. The receptor set was obtained from a woman in her 50s with active or convalescent COVID-19. Each CDR3 is given with its conserved first and last residue. Fields, in order: D gene, clone size, CDR3 length, V gene, J gene, CDR3 protein, CDR3 DNA. The D gene is left open where the match is weak. Only some rows state a clone size, as once, few, many or a class for expanded clones.

>TRBD2|NA|19|TRBV11-2|TRBJ2-1
CASSDAPGLAGGSYNEQFF
TGTGCCAGCAGTGACGCTCCGGGACTAGCGGGAGGGAGCTACAATGAGCAGTTCTTC
>NA|NA|16|TRBV9|TRBJ1-2
CASSPSQARASFGYTF
TGTGCCAGCAGCCCTAGCCAGGCCCGAGCCTCTTTTGGCTACACCTTC
>NA|NA|15|TRBV7-3|TRBJ2-2
CASSLTGQNTGELFF
TGTGCCAGCAGCTTAACGGGACAGAACACCGGGGAGCTGTTTTTT
>TRBD1|NA|18|TRBV6-2/TRBV6-3|TRBJ1-3
CASSNSPGQGMSGNTIYF
TGTGCCAGCAGTAACTCCCCGGGACAGGGGATGTCTGGAAACACCATATATTTT
>TRBD1|once|17|TRBV15|TRBJ2-6
CATSRPTGASGANVLTF
TGTGCCACCAGCAGACCGACAGGGGCTAGTGGGGCCAACGTCCTGACTTTC
>NA|few|12|TRBV4-1|TRBJ2-1
CASSQVSGEQFF
TGCGCCAGCAGCCAAGTAAGCGGAGAGCAGTTCTTC
>TRBD2|NA|14|TRBV29-1|TRBJ2-1
CSVVSGRAYNEQFF
TGCAGCGTTGTTAGCGGGAGGGCCTACAATGAGCAGTTCTTC
>NA|NA|12|TRBV28|TRBJ2-7
CASRNSVREQYF
TGTGCCAGCAGGAATAGCGTGAGAGAGCAGTACTTC
>NA|NA|14|TRBV9|TRBJ2-5
CASSGTVFRDTQYF
TGTGCCAGCAGCGGGACAGTTTTTCGAGATACCCAGTACTTC
>NA|NA|15|TRBV6-4|TRBJ2-2
CASSDSVRGTGELFF
TGTGCCAGCAGTGACTCGGTGCGGGGCACCGGGGAGCTGTTTTTT
>NA|NA|14|TRBV5-4|TRBJ2-2
CASSKEGGTGELFF
TGTGCCAGCAGCAAAGAGGGTGGCACCGGGGAGCTGTTTTTT
>TRBD1|once|13|TRBV12-3/TRBV12-4|TRBJ1-2
CASSFRGRGGYTF
TGTGCCAGCAGTTTTAGGGGGCGCGGGGGCTACACCTTC
>NA|NA|15|TRBV7-3|TRBJ1-2
CASSSSPGEVYGYTF
TGTGCCAGCAGCTCTTCCCCGGGGGAGGTCTATGGCTACACCTTC
>TRBD2|NA|15|TRBV9|TRBJ2-5
CASSVEGSGRETQYF
TGTGCCAGCAGCGTAGAAGGTAGCGGGAGGGAGACCCAGTACTTC
>TRBD1|NA|14|TRBV14|TRBJ1-6
CASSQRQGNSPLHF
TGTGCCAGCAGCCAACGACAGGGGAATTCACCCCTCCACTTT
>TRBD2|NA|15|TRBV6-1|TRBJ2-3
CASSEGGRDGDTQYF
TGTGCCAGCAGTGAAGGCGGGAGGGACGGGGATACGCAGTATTTT
>TRBD2|NA|17|TRBV18|TRBJ2-1
CASSPRGKLAGGNEQFF
TGTGCCAGCTCACCACGGGGTAAGCTAGCGGGAGGCAATGAGCAGTTCTTC
>TRBD1|NA|15|TRBV18|TRBJ1-6
CASSPGQGTNSPLHF
TGTGCCAGCTCACCAGGACAGGGGACTAATTCACCCCTCCACTTT
>TRBD2|NA|16|TRBV5-4|TRBJ2-7
CASSTKLAGGYGEQYF
TGTGCCAGCAGCACCAAACTAGCGGGAGGTTATGGTGAGCAGTACTTC
>NA|NA|14|TRBV28|TRBJ1-3
CASSLGPGGNTIYF
TGTGCCAGCAGTTTAGGGCCAGGGGGAAACACCATATATTTT
>NA|NA|15|TRBV7-6|TRBJ2-3
CASSGGRGAGDTQYF
TGTGCCAGCAGCGGGGGCCGGGGAGCCGGAGATACGCAGTATTTT
>NA|NA|16|TRBV2|TRBJ1-1
CASSAPVAGMNTEAFF
TGTGCCAGCAGTGCTCCCGTTGCAGGGATGAACACTGAAGCTTTCTTT
>NA|NA|14|TRBV6-5|TRBJ1-2
CASSTLYRNYGYTF
TGTGCCAGCAGTACCTTATACAGAAACTATGGCTACACCTTC
>TRBD2|NA|15|TRBV19|TRBJ2-1
CASSLGLAGLGEQFF
TGTGCCAGTAGCCTCGGACTAGCGGGCCTCGGTGAGCAGTTCTTC
>TRBD1|NA|14|TRBV13|TRBJ2-7
CASSLSAGGHEQYF
TGTGCCAGCAGCTTATCGGCAGGGGGACACGAGCAGTACTTC